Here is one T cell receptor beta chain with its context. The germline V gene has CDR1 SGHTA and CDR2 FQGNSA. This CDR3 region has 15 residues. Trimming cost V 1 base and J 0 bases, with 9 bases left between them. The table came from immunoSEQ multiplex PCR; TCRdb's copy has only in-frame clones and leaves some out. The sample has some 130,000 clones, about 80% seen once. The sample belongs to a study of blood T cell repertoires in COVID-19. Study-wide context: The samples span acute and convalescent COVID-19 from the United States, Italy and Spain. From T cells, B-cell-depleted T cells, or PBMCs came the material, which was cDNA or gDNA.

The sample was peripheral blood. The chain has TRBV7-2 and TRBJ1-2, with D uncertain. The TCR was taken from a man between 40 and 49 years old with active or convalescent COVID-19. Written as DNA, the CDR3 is TGTGCCAGCAGCTTAGTACGGGGTCCTAACTATGGCTACACCTTC. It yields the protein CASSLVRGPNYGYTF.